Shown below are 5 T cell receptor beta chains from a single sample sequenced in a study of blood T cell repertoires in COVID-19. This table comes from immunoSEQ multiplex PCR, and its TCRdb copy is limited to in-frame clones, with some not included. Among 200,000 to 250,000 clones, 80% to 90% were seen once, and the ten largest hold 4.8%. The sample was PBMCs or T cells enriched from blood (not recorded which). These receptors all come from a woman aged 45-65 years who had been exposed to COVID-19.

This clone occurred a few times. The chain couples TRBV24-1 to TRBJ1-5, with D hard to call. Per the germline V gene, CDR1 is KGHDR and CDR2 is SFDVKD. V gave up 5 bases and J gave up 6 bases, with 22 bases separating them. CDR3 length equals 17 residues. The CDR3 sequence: CATSVSVLSWRIQPQHF. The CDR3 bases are TGTGCCACCAGTGTCTCGGTTCTCAGTTGGAGGATTCAGCCCCAGCATTTT.

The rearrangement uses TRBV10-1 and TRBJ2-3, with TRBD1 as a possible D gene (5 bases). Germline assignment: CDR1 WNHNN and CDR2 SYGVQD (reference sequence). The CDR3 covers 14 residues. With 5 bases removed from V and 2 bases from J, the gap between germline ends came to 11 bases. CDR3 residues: CASSPDTLTDTQYF. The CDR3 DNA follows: TGCGCCAGCAGTCCGGACACCCTCACAGATACGCAGTATTTT.

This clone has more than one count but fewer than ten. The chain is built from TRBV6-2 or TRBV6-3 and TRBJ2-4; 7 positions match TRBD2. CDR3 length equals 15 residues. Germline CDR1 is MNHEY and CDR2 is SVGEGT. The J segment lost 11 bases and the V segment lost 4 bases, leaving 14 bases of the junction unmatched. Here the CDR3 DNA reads TGTGCCAGCAGTTTCGGCGTAGCGGGTGCGCGCGTTCAGTACTTC. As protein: CASSFGVAGARVQYF.

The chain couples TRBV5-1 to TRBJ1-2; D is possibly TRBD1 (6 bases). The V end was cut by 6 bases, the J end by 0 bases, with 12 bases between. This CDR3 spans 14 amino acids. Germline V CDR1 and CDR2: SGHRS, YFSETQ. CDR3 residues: CASTGGPANYGYTF. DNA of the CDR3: TGCGCCAGCACCGGGGGGCCCGCTAACTATGGCTACACCTTC.

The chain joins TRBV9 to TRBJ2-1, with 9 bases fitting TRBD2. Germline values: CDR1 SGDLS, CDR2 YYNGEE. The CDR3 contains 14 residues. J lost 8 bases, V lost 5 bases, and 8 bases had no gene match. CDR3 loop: CASSASGVGDEQFF. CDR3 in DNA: TGTGCCAGCAGTGCTAGCGGGGTAGGCGATGAGCAGTTCTTC.